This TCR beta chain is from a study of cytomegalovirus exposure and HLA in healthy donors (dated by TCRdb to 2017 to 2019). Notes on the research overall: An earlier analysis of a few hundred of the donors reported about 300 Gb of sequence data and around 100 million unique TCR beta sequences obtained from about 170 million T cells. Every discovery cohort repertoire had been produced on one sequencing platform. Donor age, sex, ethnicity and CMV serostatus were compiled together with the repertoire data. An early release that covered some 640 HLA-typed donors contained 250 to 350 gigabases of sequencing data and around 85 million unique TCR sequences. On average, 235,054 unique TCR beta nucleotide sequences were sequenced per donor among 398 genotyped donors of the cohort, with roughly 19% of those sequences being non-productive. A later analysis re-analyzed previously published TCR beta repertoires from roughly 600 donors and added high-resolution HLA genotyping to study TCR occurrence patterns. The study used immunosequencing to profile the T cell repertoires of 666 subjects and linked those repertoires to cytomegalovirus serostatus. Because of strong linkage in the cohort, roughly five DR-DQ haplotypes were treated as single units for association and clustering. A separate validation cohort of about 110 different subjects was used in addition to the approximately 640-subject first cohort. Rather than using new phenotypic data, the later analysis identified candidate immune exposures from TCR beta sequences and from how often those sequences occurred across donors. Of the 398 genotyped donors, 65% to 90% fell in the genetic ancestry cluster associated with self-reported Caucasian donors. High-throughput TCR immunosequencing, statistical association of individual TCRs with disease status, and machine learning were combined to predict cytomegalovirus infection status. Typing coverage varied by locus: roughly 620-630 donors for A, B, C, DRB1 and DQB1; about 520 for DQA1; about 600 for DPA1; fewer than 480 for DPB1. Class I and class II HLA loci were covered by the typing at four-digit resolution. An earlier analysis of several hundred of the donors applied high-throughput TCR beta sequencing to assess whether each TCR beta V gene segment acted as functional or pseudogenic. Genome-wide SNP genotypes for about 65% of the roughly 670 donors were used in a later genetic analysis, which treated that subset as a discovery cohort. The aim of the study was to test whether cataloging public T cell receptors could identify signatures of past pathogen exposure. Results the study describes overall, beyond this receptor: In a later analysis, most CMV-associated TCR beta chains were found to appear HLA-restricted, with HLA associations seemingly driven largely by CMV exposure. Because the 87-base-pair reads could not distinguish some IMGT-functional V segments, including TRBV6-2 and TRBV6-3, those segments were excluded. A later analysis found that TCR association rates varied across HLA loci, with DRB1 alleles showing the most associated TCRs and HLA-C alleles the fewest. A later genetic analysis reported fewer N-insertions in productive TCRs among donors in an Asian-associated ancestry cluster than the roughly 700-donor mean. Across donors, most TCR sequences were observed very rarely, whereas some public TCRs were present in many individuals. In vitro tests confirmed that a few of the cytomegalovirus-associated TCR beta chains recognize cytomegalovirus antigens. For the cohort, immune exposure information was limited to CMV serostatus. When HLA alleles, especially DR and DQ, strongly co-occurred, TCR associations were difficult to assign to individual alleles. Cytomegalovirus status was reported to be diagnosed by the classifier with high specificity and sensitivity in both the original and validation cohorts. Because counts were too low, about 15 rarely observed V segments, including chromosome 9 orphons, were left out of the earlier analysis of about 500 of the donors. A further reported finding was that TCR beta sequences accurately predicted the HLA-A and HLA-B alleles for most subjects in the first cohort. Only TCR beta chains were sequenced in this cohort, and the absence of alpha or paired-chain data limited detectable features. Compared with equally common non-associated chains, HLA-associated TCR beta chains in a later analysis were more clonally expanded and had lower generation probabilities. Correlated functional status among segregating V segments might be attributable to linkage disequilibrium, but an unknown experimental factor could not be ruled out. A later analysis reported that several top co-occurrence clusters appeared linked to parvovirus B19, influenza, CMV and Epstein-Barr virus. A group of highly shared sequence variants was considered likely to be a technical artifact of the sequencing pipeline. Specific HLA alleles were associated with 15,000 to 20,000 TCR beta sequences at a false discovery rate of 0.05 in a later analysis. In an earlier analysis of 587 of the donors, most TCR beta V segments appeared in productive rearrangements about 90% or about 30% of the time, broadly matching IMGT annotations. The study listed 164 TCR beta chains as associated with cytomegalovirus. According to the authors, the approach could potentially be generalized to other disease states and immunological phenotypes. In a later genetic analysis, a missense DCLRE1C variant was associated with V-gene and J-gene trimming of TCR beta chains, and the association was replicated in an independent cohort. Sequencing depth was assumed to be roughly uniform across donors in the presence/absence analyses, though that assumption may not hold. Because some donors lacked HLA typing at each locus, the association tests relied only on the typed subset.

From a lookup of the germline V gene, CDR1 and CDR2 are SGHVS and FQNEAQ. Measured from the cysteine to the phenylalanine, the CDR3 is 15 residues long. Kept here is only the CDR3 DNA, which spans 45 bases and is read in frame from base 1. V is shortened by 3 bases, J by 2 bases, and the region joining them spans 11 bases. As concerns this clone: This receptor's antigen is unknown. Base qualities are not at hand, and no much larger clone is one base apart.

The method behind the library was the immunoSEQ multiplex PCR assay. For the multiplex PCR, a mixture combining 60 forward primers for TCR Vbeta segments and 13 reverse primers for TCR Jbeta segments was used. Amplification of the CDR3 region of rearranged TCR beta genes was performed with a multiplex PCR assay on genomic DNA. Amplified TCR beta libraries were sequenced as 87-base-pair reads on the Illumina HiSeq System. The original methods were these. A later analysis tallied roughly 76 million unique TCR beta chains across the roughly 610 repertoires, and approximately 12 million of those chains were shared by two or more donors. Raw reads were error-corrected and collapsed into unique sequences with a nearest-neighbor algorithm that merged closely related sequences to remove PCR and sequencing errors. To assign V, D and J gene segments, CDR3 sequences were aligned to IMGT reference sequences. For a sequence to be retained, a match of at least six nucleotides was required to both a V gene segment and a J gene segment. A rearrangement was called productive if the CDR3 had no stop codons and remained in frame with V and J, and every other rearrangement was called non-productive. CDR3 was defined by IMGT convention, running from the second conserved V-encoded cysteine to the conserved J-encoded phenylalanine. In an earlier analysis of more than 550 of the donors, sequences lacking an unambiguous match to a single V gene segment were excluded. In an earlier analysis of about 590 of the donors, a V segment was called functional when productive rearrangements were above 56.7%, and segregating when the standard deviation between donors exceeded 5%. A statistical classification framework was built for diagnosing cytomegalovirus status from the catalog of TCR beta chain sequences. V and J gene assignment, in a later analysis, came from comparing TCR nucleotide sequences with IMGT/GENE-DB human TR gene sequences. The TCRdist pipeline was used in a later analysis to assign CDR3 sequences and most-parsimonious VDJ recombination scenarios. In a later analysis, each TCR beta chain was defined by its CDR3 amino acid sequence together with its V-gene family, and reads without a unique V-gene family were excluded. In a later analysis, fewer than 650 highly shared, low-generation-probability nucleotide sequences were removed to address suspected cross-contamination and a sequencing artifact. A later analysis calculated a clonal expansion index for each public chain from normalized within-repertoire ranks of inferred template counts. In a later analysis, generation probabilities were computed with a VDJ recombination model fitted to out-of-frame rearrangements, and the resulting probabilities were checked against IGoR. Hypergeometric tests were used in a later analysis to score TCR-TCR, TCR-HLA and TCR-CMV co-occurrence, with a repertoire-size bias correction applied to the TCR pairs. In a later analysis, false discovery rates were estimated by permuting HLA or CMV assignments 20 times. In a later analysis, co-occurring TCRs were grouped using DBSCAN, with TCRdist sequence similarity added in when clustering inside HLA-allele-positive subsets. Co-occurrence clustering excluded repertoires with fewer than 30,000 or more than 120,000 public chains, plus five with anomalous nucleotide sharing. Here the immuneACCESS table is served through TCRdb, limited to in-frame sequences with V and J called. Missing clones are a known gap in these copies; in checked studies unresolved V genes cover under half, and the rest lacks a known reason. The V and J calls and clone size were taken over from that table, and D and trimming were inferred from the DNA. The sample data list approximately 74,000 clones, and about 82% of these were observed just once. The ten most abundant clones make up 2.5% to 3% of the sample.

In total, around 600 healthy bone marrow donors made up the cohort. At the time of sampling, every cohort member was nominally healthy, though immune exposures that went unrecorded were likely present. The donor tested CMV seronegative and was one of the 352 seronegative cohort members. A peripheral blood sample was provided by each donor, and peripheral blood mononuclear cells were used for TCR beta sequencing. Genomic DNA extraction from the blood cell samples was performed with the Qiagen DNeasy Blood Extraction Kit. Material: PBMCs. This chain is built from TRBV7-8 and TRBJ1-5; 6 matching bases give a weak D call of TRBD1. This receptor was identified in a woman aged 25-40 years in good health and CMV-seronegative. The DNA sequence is TGTGCCAGCAGCTTCAGGGGTGGCGGCAATCAGCCCCAGCATTTT. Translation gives CASSFRGGGNQPQHF.